Presented here are 21 T cell receptor beta chains from one specimen sequenced in a study of beta chain features in type 1 diabetes. Since all of the isolated RNA was reverse transcribed, expressed TCRB transcripts were what got sequenced. The method was immunoSEQ multiplex PCR; TCRdb's version includes in-frame clones alone and lacks a portion of them. The table lists around 350,000 clones, around 13% of them singletons. Specimen: naive CD4+ T cells from blood. The receptors derive from a man aged 18 to 30 in good health.

This chain connects TRBV7-3 to TRBJ1-6; D gene ambiguous. Trimming left V 5 bases short and J 3 bases short, with 8 bases between. The CDR3 loop spans 14 amino acids. Germline CDR1 is SGHTA and CDR2 is FQGTGA. The CDR3 sequence is CASSRRNYNSPLHF. In DNA, the CDR3 is TGTGCCAGCAGCCGGCGGAACTATAATTCACCCCTCCACTTT.

This rearrangement joins TRBV6-6 to TRBJ2-1; 7 bases agree with TRBD1. CDR3 size: 15 residues. Trimming at V came to 5 bases and at J to 6 bases, leaving 10 bases not matched to a gene. Germline lookup yields CDR1 MNHNY and CDR2 SVGAGI (reference sequence). CDR3 amino acids: CASSPNPRGSNEQFF. For the CDR3, the DNA is TGTGCCAGCAGTCCAAACCCCAGGGGGAGCAATGAGCAGTTCTTC.

The chain carries TRBV7-3 and TRBJ1-2; a weak D match, TRBD1 (5 bases). Germline-derived CDR1 and CDR2 are SGHTA and FQGTGA. V dropped 3 bases and J dropped 8 bases, with 13 bases sitting between them. The CDR3 sequence is 13 residues long. CDR3 loop: CASSFPGGEGYTF. The CDR3 DNA reads as TGTGCCAGCAGCTTCCCGGGGGGAGAAGGCTACACCTTC.

A few counts support this clone. The chain links TRBV30 to TRBJ2-7; possibly TRBD1 for D (5 bases). V lost 2 bases and J 5 bases, leaving 7 bases between the germline ends. Per germline, CDR1 GTSNPN and CDR2 SVGIG (reference sequence). The CDR3 has 11 residues. CDR3 nucleotides: TGTGCCTGGAGTTCAGGGAACGAGCAGTACTTC. Amino acid sequence: CAWSSGNEQYF.

The CDR3 sequence: CASSNRFMNTEAFF. CDR3 DNA: TGTGCCAGCAGCAACAGGTTCATGAACACTGAAGCTTTCTTT. The chain carries TRBV5-4 and TRBJ1-1; perhaps TRBD1 as D (5 bases). The CDR3 has 14 amino acids. Germline V CDR1 and CDR2: SGHNT, YYREEE (reference sequence). Trimming cost V 4 bases and J 0 bases, with 10 bases left between them.

This clone has only a few counts. The chain combines TRBV23-1 with TRBJ1-1, with 7 positions matching TRBD1. TRBV23-1 carries the ORF label, with uncertain function. V was pared by 0 bases and J by 8 bases, with 12 bases of the junction left unmatched. This CDR3 has 16 residues. CDR3 amino acids: CASSQSQRGRKIEAFF. CDR3 DNA: TGCGCCAGCAGTCAATCGCAAAGGGGGCGGAAAATAGAAGCTTTCTTT.

The V gene is TRBV5-1, the J gene TRBJ2-1; 11 bases fit TRBD2. CDR1 is SGHRS and CDR2 is YFSETQ in the germline V gene. J was trimmed by 7 bases and V by 2 bases; bases with no gene match: 11. The CDR3 runs 17 residues. The CDR3 region has the DNA TGCGCCAGCAGCTTCCCGGTGGTAGCGGGAGGGGGGAATGAGCAGTTCTTC. It encodes CASSFPVVAGGGNEQFF.

This clone was seen a few times. The chain links TRBV9 to TRBJ1-2; 7 bases agree with TRBD1. The CDR3 totals 14 residues. Unmatched junction bases numbered 3, after V lost 0 bases and J lost 4 bases. Germline V gives CDR1 SGDLS, CDR2 YYNGEE. This chain's CDR3 is CASSVDRGPYGYTF. The CDR3 region has the DNA TGTGCCAGCAGCGTAGATAGGGGGCCCTATGGCTACACCTTC.

Concerning this clone itself: In the same sample, other DNA sequences code for this CDR3. The CDR3 bases are TGTGCCATCAGTGATAGAGAAGAGACCCAGTACTTC. This sequence encodes CAISDREETQYF. The chain is built from TRBV10-3 and TRBJ2-5; D gene ambiguous. CDR1 and CDR2 (germline): ENHRY, SYGVKD. The V and J ends lost 3 bases and 3 bases respectively, with 5 bases between them. CDR3 length equals 12 residues.

This rearrangement joins TRBV18 to TRBJ2-3, with D uncertain. Germline V gives CDR1 KGHSH, CDR2 LQKENI. Trimming removed 2 bases at V and 2 bases at J, with 11 bases between. CDR3 length: 15 amino acids. The CDR3, as DNA: TGTGCCAGCTCACCAGCGAGTTTTCACACAGATACGCAGTATTTT. Amino acids: CASSPASFHTDTQYF.

This clone was observed a few times. The gene calls are TRBV28 and TRBJ2-3; 7 bases fit TRBD1. The V gene end was trimmed by 6 bases and the J gene end by 0 bases; junction bases not matched to a gene: 6. Germline values: CDR1 MDHEN, CDR2 SYDVKM. This CDR3 is built from 15 residues. The CDR3 reads CASSRQGVSTDTQYF. The CDR3 DNA reads TGTGCCAGCAGCAGACAGGGAGTGAGCACAGATACGCAGTATTTT.

This clone occurred once. J is TRBJ1-5 and V is TRBV6-1, with D perhaps matching TRBD1 (6 bases). CDR1 and CDR2 (germline): MNHNS, SASEGT. CDR3 length: 15 residues. V gave up 3 bases and J gave up 2 bases, with 11 bases separating them. The CDR3, as DNA: TGTGCCAGCAGTGAGGGGGGGGGCGGCAATCAGCCCCAGCATTTT. Amino acid sequence: CASSEGGGGNQPQHF.

The chain employs TRBV28 and TRBJ1-1; TRBD1 might be the D (6 bases). The CDR3 loop spans 16 amino acids. V was pared by 4 bases and J by 3 bases, with 18 bases between. Germline-derived CDR1 and CDR2 are MDHEN and SYDVKM. The CDR3 here is CASSSAGGGAYTEAFF. DNA for the CDR3: TGTGCCAGCAGTTCAGCCGGCGGGGGGGCCTACACTGAAGCTTTCTTT. The full variable domain, completed using reference TRBV28 and TRBJ1-1, is DVKVTQSSRYLVKRTGEKVFLECVQDMDHENMFWYRQDPGLGLRLIYFSYDVKMKEKGDIPEGYSVSREKKERFSLILESASTNQTSMYLCASSSAGGGAYTEAFFGQGTRLTVV.

This chain uses TRBV6-5 with TRBJ1-2, with 7 bases lining up with TRBD1. The trim removed 5 bases at V and 8 bases at J, leaving 8 bases unmatched. Looked up from germline, CDR1 is MNHEY and CDR2 is SVGAGI. CDR3 size: 13 residues. The CDR3 region has the DNA TGTGCCAGCAGTCCTTCCTGGGGACAGGGCTACACCTTC. Protein sequence: CASSPSWGQGYTF.

In DNA form, the CDR3 reads TGTGCCAGCAGCTTAGGGCGGGCCTCCTACAATGAGCAGTTCTTC. It encodes CASSLGRASYNEQFF. The chain is built from TRBV11-2 and TRBJ2-1; tentatively, D is TRBD2 (5 bases). The CDR3 extends over 15 amino acids. Germline CDR1 and CDR2: SGHAT and FQNNGV. V lost 1 base, J lost 0 bases, and 7 bases lay in between. The full variable domain, in which reference TRBV11-2 and TRBJ2-1 provide the parts outside the CDR3, is EAGVAQSPRYKIIEKRQSVAFWCNPISGHATLYWYQQILGQGPKLLIQFQNNGVVDDSQLPKDRFSAERLKGVDSTLKIQPAKLEDSAVYLCASSLGRASYNEQFFGPGTRLTVL.

This clone was seen only a few times. The genes are TRBV7-9 and TRBJ1-1; 7 bases match TRBD1. Trimming took 8 bases from V and 0 from J; bases not matched to a gene: 6. In germline, CDR1 is SEHNR, CDR2 FQNEAQ (reference sequence). CDR3 length: 14 residues. This CDR3 is CASLVGGMNTEAFF. DNA of the CDR3: TGTGCCAGCTTGGTAGGGGGCATGAACACTGAAGCTTTCTTT.

The sample holds a few counts of this clone. The chain links TRBV6-6 to TRBJ2-3; TRBD1 agrees at 10 bases. CDR3 length: 16 residues. Looked up from germline, CDR1 is MNHNY and CDR2 is SVGAGI (reference sequence). With 4 bases clipped from V and 1 base from J, the junction kept 5 bases outside the gene matches. As DNA, the CDR3 is TGTGCCAGCAGTTTGACAGGGGGCGCGGGCACAGATACGCAGTATTTT. This codes for CASSLTGGAGTDTQYF.

The rearrangement uses TRBV21-1 and TRBJ2-5; the listed D gene, TRBD1, was not tested against the DNA. TRBV21-1 is a pseudogene. The CDR3 covers 15 residues. The CDR3 DNA sequence: TGTGCCAGCAGCATTCGACAGCGACTTCAAGAGACCCAGTACTTC. Encoded protein: CASSIRQRLQETQYF.

This clone turned up a few times. The genes are TRBV5-1 and TRBJ2-3, with D possibly being TRBD1 (5 bases). There are 16 residues in the CDR3. CDR1 is SGHRS, CDR2 YFSETQ, per germline. V was shortened by 4 bases and J by 6 bases, with 21 bases between the two germline ends. CDR3 sequence (DNA): TGCGCCAGCAGCCCGCAAGGAGACAGCATCCTGGATACGCAGTATTTT. As protein: CASSPQGDSILDTQYF.

In this sample, this clone turned up a few times. J is TRBJ2-2 and V is TRBV11-2; 9 nucleotides match TRBD1. In germline, CDR1 is SGHAT, CDR2 FQNNGV. This CDR3 has 16 residues. V was clipped by 6 bases and J by 4 bases; unmatched bases: 9. CDR3 bases: TGTGCCAGCAGTTCGACAGGGGGACGTGGCACCGGGGAGCTGTTTTTT. Its protein is CASSSTGGRGTGELFF.

This clone was observed a few times. J is TRBJ1-6 and V is TRBV6-5; TRBD1 matches at 7 bases. The CDR3 has 15 amino acids. V lost 8 bases and J lost 6; bases outside the gene matches: 10. Germline V gives CDR1 MNHEY, CDR2 SVGAGI. The DNA of the CDR3 is TGTGCCAGCGTCCTACAGGGGTTAGCTAATTCACCCCTCCACTTT. It is translated as CASVLQGLANSPLHF.